This T cell receptor (beta chain) was recovered during a study of blood T cell repertoires in COVID-19. At the level of the study: In each case, the material was cDNA or gDNA derived from T cells, B-cell-depleted T cells, or PBMCs.

This CDR3 is 16 amino acids long. CDR1 is SGDLS, CDR2 YYNGEE, per germline. The V end was cut by 0 bases, the J end by 2 bases, with 12 bases between. Assay used: immunoSEQ multiplex PCR; TCRdb lists only in-frame clones, some missing. The table shows 86,000 or so clones, with 91% occurring only once. This chain uses TRBV9 with TRBJ1-3, with D tentatively TRBD1 (6 bases). The sequence was obtained from a woman aged 45-59 years in a cohort sampled during active COVID-19. The sample was peripheral blood. For the CDR3, the DNA is TGTGCCAGCAGCGTAGCCCAGGGGAAAGCTGGAAACACCATATATTTT. This encodes CASSVAQGKAGNTIYF.